The 6 T cell receptor beta chains in this list originate from one sample, sequenced in a study of blood T cell repertoires in COVID-19. Here immunoSEQ multiplex PCR was the method, and the copy in TCRdb shows in-frame clones only, minus some. The sample yields 390,000 or so clones, about 87% seen once. Material: PBMCs or T cells enriched from blood (not recorded which). All receptors come from a woman aged 45-65 years who had recovered from COVID-19.

The V gene is TRBV5-1, the J gene TRBJ1-5; D unresolved. There are 14 residues in the CDR3. CDR1 SGHRS and CDR2 YFSETQ come from the germline V gene. V was shortened by 0 bases and J by 8 bases, with 12 bases between the two germline ends. CDR3 sequence reads: CASSLGSGGEPQHF. The CDR3 DNA sequence: TGCGCCAGCAGCTTGGGCTCCGGCGGAGAGCCCCAGCATTTT.

The J gene is TRBJ2-2, the V gene TRBV10-2; D is perhaps TRBD2 (6 bases). V lost 5 bases and J 3 bases, leaving 13 bases between the germline ends. Germline V gene lookup returns CDR1 WSHSY and CDR2 SAAADI. CDR3 length: 15 residues. For the CDR3, the DNA is TGCGCCAGCAGTTTGGGGCGGGGAGACACCGGGGAGCTGTTTTTT. It codes for CASSLGRGDTGELFF.

Written as DNA, the CDR3 is TGCGCCAGCAGAACGAGACTAGCGGGGGAATACGAGCAGTACTTC. This translates into CASRTRLAGEYEQYF. The V gene is TRBV4-1, the J gene TRBJ2-7; 12 positions match TRBD2. V was pared by 6 bases and J by 4 bases, with 7 bases of the junction left unmatched. The length of the CDR3 is 15 residues. The germline CDR1 and CDR2 sequences are MGHRA and YSYEKL.

This clone appeared a few times. J is TRBJ1-1 and V is TRBV5-6; no firm D call. The CDR3 sequence is 13 residues long. V lost 4 bases and J lost 5, with 12 bases in between. Germline lookup yields CDR1 SGHDT and CDR2 YYEEEE. DNA for the CDR3: TGTGCCAGCAGCCTTGATGTCGGGACTGAAGCTTTCTTT. Encoded protein: CASSLDVGTEAFF.

The chain recombines TRBV5-1 with TRBJ2-5, with D unclear. This CDR3 is built from 13 residues. Trimming removed 4 bases from V and 1 base from J, with 8 bases in between. The germline V gene encodes CDR1 SGHRS and CDR2 YFSETQ. CDR3 region: CASSAPGQETQYF. The CDR3 DNA follows: TGCGCCAGCAGCGCCCCCGGCCAAGAGACCCAGTACTTC.

The chain is built from TRBV6-4 and TRBJ2-5; D gene unclear. Germline lookup yields CDR1 MRHNA and CDR2 SNTAGT. V was trimmed by 5 bases and J by 3 bases, leaving 7 bases between them. This CDR3 contains 12 residues. In nucleotides, the CDR3 is TGTGCCAGCAGTAACAGAGAAGAGACCCAGTACTTC. It translates to CASSNREETQYF.